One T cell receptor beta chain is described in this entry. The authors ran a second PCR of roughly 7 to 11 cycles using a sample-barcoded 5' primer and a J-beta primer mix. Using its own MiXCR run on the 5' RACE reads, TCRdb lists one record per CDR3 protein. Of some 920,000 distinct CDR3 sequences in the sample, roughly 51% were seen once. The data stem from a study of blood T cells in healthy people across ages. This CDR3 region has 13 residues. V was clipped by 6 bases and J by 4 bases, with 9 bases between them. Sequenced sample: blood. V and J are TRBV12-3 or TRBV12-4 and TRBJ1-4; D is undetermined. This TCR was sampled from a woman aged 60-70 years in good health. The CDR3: CASRTDGNEKLFF. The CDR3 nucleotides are TGTGCCAGCAGGACGGACGGTAATGAAAAACTGTTTTTT.